This T cell receptor beta chain derives from a study of identical twins. Overall study findings and caveats: Models, which agreed with sharing between unrelated individuals, nonetheless underestimated the out-of-frame TCR alpha sharing seen in monozygotic twins.

Only healthy Caucasians were included as donors. Per germline, CDR1 DFQATT and CDR2 SNEGSKA (reference sequence). CDR3 length equals 13 residues. Deletions cut 4 bases from V and 1 base from J, with 11 bases between. In regard to this clonotype: The antigen remains unidentified.

Template switching added a universal primer site, and cDNA bore unique molecular identifiers. TCRdb re-called the 5' RACE reads with MiXCR, one entry per CDR3 protein. The data hold roughly 250,000 distinct CDR3 sequences, with about an eighth observed a single time. The sequencing input was memory (CD45RO+) T cells sorted from blood. This receptor was identified in a woman aged 18-35 years in good health. V and J are TRBV20-1 and TRBJ2-7; no definite D call. CDR3 sequence: CSANPTQSYEQYF. In nucleotides, the CDR3 is TGCAGTGCTAATCCCACCCAGTCCTACGAGCAGTACTTC.